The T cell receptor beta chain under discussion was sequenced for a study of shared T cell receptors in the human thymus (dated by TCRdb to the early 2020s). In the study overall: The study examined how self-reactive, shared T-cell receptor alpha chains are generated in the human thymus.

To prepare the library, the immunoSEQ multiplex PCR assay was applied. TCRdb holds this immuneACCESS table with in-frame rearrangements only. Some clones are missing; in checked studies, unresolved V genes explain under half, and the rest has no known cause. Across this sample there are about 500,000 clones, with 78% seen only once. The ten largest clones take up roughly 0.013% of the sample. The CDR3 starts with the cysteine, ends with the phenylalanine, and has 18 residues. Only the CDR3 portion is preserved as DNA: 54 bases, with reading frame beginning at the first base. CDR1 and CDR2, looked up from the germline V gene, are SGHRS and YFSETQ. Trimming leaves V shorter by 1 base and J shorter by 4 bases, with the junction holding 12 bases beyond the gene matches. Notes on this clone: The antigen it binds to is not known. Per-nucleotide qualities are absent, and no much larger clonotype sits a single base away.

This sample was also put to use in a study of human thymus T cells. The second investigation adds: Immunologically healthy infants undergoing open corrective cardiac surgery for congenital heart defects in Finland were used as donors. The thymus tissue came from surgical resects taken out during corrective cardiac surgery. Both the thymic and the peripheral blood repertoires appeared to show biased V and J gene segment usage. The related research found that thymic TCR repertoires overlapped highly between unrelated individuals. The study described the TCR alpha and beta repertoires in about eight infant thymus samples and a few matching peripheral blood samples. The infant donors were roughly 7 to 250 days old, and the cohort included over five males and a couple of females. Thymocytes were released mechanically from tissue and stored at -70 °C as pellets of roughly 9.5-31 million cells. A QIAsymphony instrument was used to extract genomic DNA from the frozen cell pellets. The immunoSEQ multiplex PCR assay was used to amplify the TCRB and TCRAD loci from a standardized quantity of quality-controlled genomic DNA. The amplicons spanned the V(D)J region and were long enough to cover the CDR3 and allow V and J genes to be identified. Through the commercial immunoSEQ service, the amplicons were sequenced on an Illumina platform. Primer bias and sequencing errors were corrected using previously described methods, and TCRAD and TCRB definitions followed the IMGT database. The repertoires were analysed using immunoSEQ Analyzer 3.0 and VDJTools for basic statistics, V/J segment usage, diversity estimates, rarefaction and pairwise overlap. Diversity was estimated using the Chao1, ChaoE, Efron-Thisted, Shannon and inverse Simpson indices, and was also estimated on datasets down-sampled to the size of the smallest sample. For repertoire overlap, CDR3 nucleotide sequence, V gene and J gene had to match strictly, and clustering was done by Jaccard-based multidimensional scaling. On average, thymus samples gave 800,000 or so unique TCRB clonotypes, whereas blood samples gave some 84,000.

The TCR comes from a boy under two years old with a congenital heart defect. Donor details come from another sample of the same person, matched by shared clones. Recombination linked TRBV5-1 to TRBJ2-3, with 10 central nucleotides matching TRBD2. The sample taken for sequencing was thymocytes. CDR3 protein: CASSLYGTSAPRADTQYF. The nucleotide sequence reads TGCGCCAGCAGCTTGTATGGGACTAGCGCCCCAAGGGCAGATACGCAGTATTTT.